What follows are 26 T cell receptor beta chains derived from one specimen sequenced in a study of blood T cells in healthy people across ages. A J-beta primer mix and a sample-barcoded 5' primer were used in a second PCR of roughly 7 to 12 cycles. TCRdb ran MiXCR on the 5' RACE reads and lists one entry per CDR3 protein. The data contain about 1,000,000 distinct CDR3 sequences, over 35% of them seen just once; the ten biggest clones take up under 20%. The sequencing input was blood. These receptors came from a woman in her fifties or sixties in good health.

This sequence joins TRBV11-2 and TRBJ2-3; 8 nucleotides agree with TRBD1. The germline V gene encodes CDR1 SGHAT and CDR2 FQNNGV. V dropped 3 bases and J dropped 4; count of bases not matched to a gene: 6. CDR3 length: 15 amino acids. Here the CDR3 reads CASSFSTGAADTQYF. The CDR3 DNA reads TGTGCCAGCAGCTTCTCGACAGGGGCGGCAGATACGCAGTATTTT.

This clonotype has just a few counts. The V gene is TRBV10-3, the J gene TRBJ2-1; D gene unclear. CDR3 length: 12 amino acids. From germline, CDR1 is ENHRY and CDR2 SYGVKD. Trimming stripped 4 bases from V and 5 bases from J, with 6 bases between. CDR3 sequence: CAISGENNEQFF. CDR3 sequence (DNA): TGTGCCATCAGTGGAGAAAACAATGAGCAGTTCTTC.

As for this clonotype: One junction end disagrees with the germline gene, perhaps due to a read error. The rearrangement links TRBV12-3 or TRBV12-4 to TRBJ1-1; tentatively, D is TRBD1 (6 bases). The CDR3 has 13 amino acids. The CDR3 reads CAGRRTEGTEAFF. DNA of the CDR3: TGTGCCGGCAGAAGGACAGAAGGCACTGAAGCTTTCTTT.

This clonotype has only one observation. This chain connects TRBV5-1 to TRBJ2-5; TRBD2 aligns across 8 bases. Trimming took 5 bases from V and 11 from J; bases not matched to a gene: 14. The CDR3 length is 14 residues. The germline V gene has CDR1 SGHRS and CDR2 YFSETQ. This CDR3 reads CASSPPGGANEQYF. CDR3 DNA: TGCGCCAGCAGTCCTCCCGGGGGGGCCAATGAGCAGTACTTC.

This clonotype has just one count. J is TRBJ2-3 and V is TRBV20-1, with D perhaps matching TRBD2 (6 bases). CDR1 and CDR2 from the germline V gene are DFQATT and SNEGSKA (reference sequence). There are 15 residues in the CDR3. Between the trimmed V and J ends, which lost 3 bases and 2 bases, there was a span of 15 bases. CDR3 sequence (DNA): TGCAGTGCTAGTGATAGGACTAACCCCACAGATACGCAGTATTTT. Translated, it gives CSASDRTNPTDTQYF.

The genes are TRBV28 and TRBJ2-1; tentative D call: TRBD2 (5 bases). V lost 7 bases and J 6 bases, leaving 19 bases between the germline ends. CDR3 length: 15 amino acids. Germline-derived CDR1 and CDR2 are MDHEN and SYDVKM. The CDR3 sequence is CASKAAEGVGNEQFF. The CDR3 DNA sequence: TGTGCCAGCAAGGCGGCTGAGGGAGTGGGCAATGAGCAGTTCTTC.

The V gene is TRBV12-3 or TRBV12-4, the J gene TRBJ2-4; maybe TRBD1 (6 bases). The germline V and J ends were trimmed by 7 bases and 13 bases, with 26 bases remaining between them. This CDR3 has 15 amino acids. CDR3 sequence (DNA): TGTGCCAGCACCGACCCAGGCAGGGGAGAATACGTGCAGTACTTC. Residues: CASTDPGRGEYVQYF.

V gene TRBV12-3 or TRBV12-4 combines with J gene TRBJ2-5, with D uncertain. Trimming took off 3 bases at V and 6 bases at J, with 11 bases between the two ends. This CDR3 spans 13 amino acids. CDR3: CASSLGQGKTQYF. The CDR3 DNA reads as TGTGCCAGCAGTTTGGGCCAAGGAAAGACCCAGTACTTC.

This clonotype has more than one count but fewer than ten. The chain employs TRBV7-2 and TRBJ2-3; 7 nucleotides align to TRBD2. Germline CDR1 SGHTA, CDR2 FQGNSA. The CDR3 consists of 14 residues. V lost 7 bases to trimming and J lost 3 bases; unmatched junction nucleotides: 7. The CDR3 DNA follows: TGTGCCAGCAATTGGGGGGGGAGTACAGATACGCAGTATTTT. As protein: CASNWGGSTDTQYF. The complete variable domain, with remaining parts taken from reference TRBV7-2 and TRBJ2-3, reads GAGVSQSPSNKVTEKGKDVELRCDPISGHTALYWYRQSLGQGLEFLIYFQGNSAPDKSGLPSDRFSAERTGGSVSTLTIQRTQQEDSAVYLCASNWGGSTDTQYFGPGTRLTVL.

This chain joins TRBV10-3 and TRBJ1-4; D gene uncertain. The CDR3 spans 14 residues. Germline V CDR1 and CDR2: ENHRY, SYGVKD. Between the trimmed V and J ends, which lost 2 bases and 5 bases, there was a span of 9 bases. CDR3 sequence reads: CAISEDLLNEKLFF. CDR3 sequence (DNA): TGTGCCATCAGTGAGGACCTATTAAATGAAAAACTGTTTTTT.

The chain has TRBV5-5 and TRBJ2-7; possible D gene TRBD1, 5 bases. CDR3 length: 16 amino acids. CDR1 and CDR2 (germline): SGHKS, YYEKEE (reference sequence). Trimming removed 0 bases from V and 1 base from J, with 14 bases in between. The CDR3 region has the DNA TGTGCCAGCAGCTTGGAGGCAGGGTACACGTCCTACGAGCAGTACTTC. Protein product: CASSLEAGYTSYEQYF.

The rearrangement uses TRBV20-1 and TRBJ2-4, with TRBD2 matching 11 bases. The CDR3 contains 14 residues. In germline, CDR1 is DFQATT, CDR2 SNEGSKA (reference sequence). The trim removed 6 bases at V and 13 bases at J, leaving 14 bases unmatched. The CDR3 region is CSANSGRASWEQYF. As DNA, the CDR3 is TGCAGTGCCAATAGCGGGAGGGCCTCCTGGGAGCAGTACTTC.

The CDR3, as DNA: TGTGCCAGCAGTTACCTAGCTAACTACAATGAGCAGTTCTTC. Translation: CASSYLANYNEQFF. The rearrangement links TRBV6-5 to TRBJ2-1, with a possible D match to TRBD2 (5 bases). This CDR3 comprises 14 residues. The V and J ends lost 2 bases and 3 bases respectively, with 8 bases between them. The germline gives CDR1 MNHEY, CDR2 SVGAGI.

This clonotype was seen many times. This sequence joins TRBV27 and TRBJ2-5; TRBD1 or TRBD2 may be the D gene (5 bases each). The CDR3 has 13 amino acids. Trimming left V 3 bases short and J 7 bases short, with 12 bases between. Germline assignment: CDR1 MNHEY and CDR2 SMNVEV (reference sequence). CDR3 protein: CASSFGTEGTQYF. The CDR3, as DNA: TGTGCCAGCAGTTTCGGGACCGAGGGGACCCAGTACTTC.

This clonotype was observed at least ten times. This chain uses TRBV2 with TRBJ1-1; D ambiguous. CDR1 SNHLY and CDR2 FYNNEI come from the germline V gene. This CDR3 contains 12 residues. Trimming shortened V by 6 bases and J by 7 bases, and 12 bases separated the two germline ends. The CDR3 coding sequence is TGTGCCAGCAGAGATTGGCCGCGTGAAGCTTTCTTT. Translating gives CASRDWPREAFF.

The CDR3 protein is CAWRGPGQRYEQYF. In DNA, the CDR3 is TGTGCCTGGAGGGGACCGGGACAGAGGTACGAGCAGTACTTC. The J gene is TRBJ2-7, the V gene TRBV30, with 7 bases aligning to TRBD1. The CDR3 totals 14 residues. The J segment lost 4 bases and the V segment lost 3 bases, leaving 9 bases of the junction unmatched. Germline CDR1 reads GTSNPN; CDR2 reads SVGIG (reference sequence).

The gene calls are TRBV6-2 or TRBV6-3 and TRBJ2-1; D perhaps matches TRBD1 (6 bases). With 5 bases removed from V and 6 bases from J, the gap between germline ends came to 14 bases. The CDR3 totals 14 residues. CDR1 is MNHEY and CDR2 is SVGEGT in the germline V gene. CDR3 in DNA: TGTGCCAGCAGTCGGGAAGGGGGTACCAATGAGCAGTTCTTC. Translation: CASSREGGTNEQFF.

The rearrangement joins TRBV20-1 to TRBJ2-3; D could derive from TRBD1 or TRBD2 (5 bases each). Per the germline V gene, CDR1 is DFQATT and CDR2 is SNEGSKA (reference sequence). The CDR3 loop spans 14 amino acids. The V gene lost 2 bases and the J gene lost 4 bases, with 13 bases spanning the gap. The CDR3 region is CSARSEMGADTQYF. The CDR3 DNA is TGCAGTGCTAGATCGGAAATGGGGGCAGATACGCAGTATTTT.

This sequence joins TRBV3-1 and TRBJ2-7; D is possibly TRBD2 (6 bases). V was clipped by 3 bases and J by 3 bases, with 15 bases between them. This CDR3 has 15 residues. Germline V lookup: CDR1 LGHDT, CDR2 YNNKEL (reference sequence). CDR3 protein: CASSHSPGVIYEQYF. Written as DNA, the CDR3 is TGTGCCAGCAGCCATTCGCCGGGAGTAATCTACGAGCAGTACTTC.

There are a few counts of this clonotype. The chain has TRBV7-2 and TRBJ2-3; D is ambiguous. V was cut by 2 bases and J by 8 bases, with 17 bases left in between. This CDR3 is 15 amino acids long. Germline V gene sequence: CDR1 SGHTA, CDR2 FQGNSA. CDR3 bases: TGTGCCAGCAGCTTACGACACATCGGAACGGGTACGCAGTATTTT. Encoded protein: CASSLRHIGTGTQYF.

V gene TRBV20-1 combines with J gene TRBJ2-3; TRBD1 might be the D (5 bases). Per the germline V gene, CDR1 is DFQATT and CDR2 is SNEGSKA (reference sequence). V was trimmed by 8 bases and J by 4 bases, leaving 13 bases between them. The CDR3 totals 12 residues. The CDR3 region is CSSRKGSDTQYF. CDR3 coding DNA: TGCAGTTCCCGGAAGGGGTCAGATACGCAGTATTTT.

This clonotype was found once. DNA of the CDR3: TGTGCCAGCAGGCCCGGTGAGGAACACGAGCAGTACTTC. It yields the protein CASRPGEEHEQYF. V usage is TRBV2 and J usage is TRBJ2-7, with D unclear. Germline V gene data show CDR1 as SNHLY and CDR2 as FYNNEI. This CDR3 has 13 residues. V lost 6 bases and J lost 5, with 14 bases in between. Looking up the rest from reference TRBV2 and TRBJ2-7 gives the full variable domain: EPEVTQTPSHQVTQMGQEVILRCVPISNHLYFYWYRQILGQKVEFLVSFYNNEISEKSEIFDDQFSVERPDGSNFTLKIRSTKLEDSAMYFCASRPGEEHEQYFGPGTRLTVT.

The genes are TRBV3-1 and TRBJ2-1, with 16 bases fitting TRBD2. Germline loops: CDR1 LGHDT, CDR2 YNNKEL (reference sequence). The CDR3 contains 19 residues. The ends lost 2 bases at V and 5 bases at J; junction bases unmatched: 9. CDR3 bases: TGTGCCAGCAGCCAATCAAGTAGGGGGACTAGCGGGAGGGACAATGAGCAGTTCTTC. It encodes CASSQSSRGTSGRDNEQFF.

About this clonotype itself: A much bigger clone sits one base away, suggesting this may be a read error. J is TRBJ2-5 and V is TRBV21-1; the table's D call of TRBD1 was not tested on the DNA. TRBV21-1 is a pseudogene locus. The CDR3 has 16 amino acids. The DNA for the CDR3 is TGTACCAGCAGCAAGGGTCCCCCAGGGCAGCAAGAGACCCAGTACTTC. Encoded protein: CTSSKGPPGQQETQYF.

This chain uses TRBV10-3 with TRBJ2-7; D may be TRBD2 (5 bases). The CDR3 totals 12 residues. From germline, CDR1 is ENHRY and CDR2 SYGVKD. With 10 bases removed from V and 3 bases from J, the gap between germline ends came to 13 bases. This CDR3 is CATLRDDYEQYF. CDR3 DNA: TGTGCCACCCTTCGGGATGACTACGAGCAGTACTTC.

The V and J genes are TRBV20-1 and TRBJ2-7; TRBD2 might be the D (5 bases). This CDR3 spans 12 amino acids. V was shortened by 2 bases and J by 12 bases, with 17 bases between the two germline ends. Per germline, CDR1 DFQATT and CDR2 SNEGSKA (reference sequence). The CDR3 spells CSARFTTEARYF. As DNA, the CDR3 is TGCAGTGCTAGATTTACTACGGAGGCTCGGTACTTC.